This TCR beta chain was captured by sequencing in a study of blood T cell repertoires in COVID-19. As for the study in general: The analysed material was cDNA or gDNA that came from T cells, B-cell-depleted T cells, or PBMCs.

Patients from Seattle were sampled longitudinally, starting during active infection. Original methodology: Counts of nucleated cells, estimated from reference gene primer amplification, were obtained. TCRdb's table, derived via immunoSEQ multiplex PCR, lists solely in-frame clones and lacks some. D and trimming come from the DNA, and the V and J calls and clone size come from that table. This table holds about 150,000 clones, roughly 84% found once. The CDR3 length is 19 residues. CDR1 SGHAT and CDR2 FQNNGV come from the germline V gene. Trimming shortened V by 5 bases and J by 0 bases, and 23 bases separated the two germline ends.

The gene calls are TRBV11-2 and TRBJ1-3, with D uncertain. What was sequenced was peripheral blood. The origin of this receptor is an older woman with COVID-19, enrolled during active disease. This chain's CDR3 is CASSLDFTREAISGNTIYF. Here the CDR3 DNA reads TGTGCCAGCAGCCTCGATTTTACCCGGGAGGCAATCTCTGGAAACACCATATATTTT.